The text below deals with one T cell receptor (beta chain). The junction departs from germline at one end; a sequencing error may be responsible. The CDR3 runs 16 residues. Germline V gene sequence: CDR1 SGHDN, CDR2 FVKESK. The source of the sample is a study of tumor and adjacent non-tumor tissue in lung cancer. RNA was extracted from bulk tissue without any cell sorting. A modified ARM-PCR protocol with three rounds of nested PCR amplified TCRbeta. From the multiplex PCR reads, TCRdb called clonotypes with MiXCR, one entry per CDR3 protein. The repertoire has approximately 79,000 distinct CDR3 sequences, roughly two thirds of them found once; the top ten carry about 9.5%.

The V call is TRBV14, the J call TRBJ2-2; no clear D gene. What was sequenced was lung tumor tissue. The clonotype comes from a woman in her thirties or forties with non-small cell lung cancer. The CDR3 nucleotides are TGTGCTAGCAGCCACCCCGGAAGGCAGCACACCGGGGAGCTGTTTTTT. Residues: CASSHPGRQHTGELFF. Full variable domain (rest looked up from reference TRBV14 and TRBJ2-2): EAGVTQFPSHSVIEKGQTVTLRCDPISGHDNLYWYRRVMGKEIKFLLHFVKESKQDESGMPNNRFLAERTGGTYSTLKVQPAELEDSGVYFCASSHPGRQHTGELFFGEGSRLTVL.